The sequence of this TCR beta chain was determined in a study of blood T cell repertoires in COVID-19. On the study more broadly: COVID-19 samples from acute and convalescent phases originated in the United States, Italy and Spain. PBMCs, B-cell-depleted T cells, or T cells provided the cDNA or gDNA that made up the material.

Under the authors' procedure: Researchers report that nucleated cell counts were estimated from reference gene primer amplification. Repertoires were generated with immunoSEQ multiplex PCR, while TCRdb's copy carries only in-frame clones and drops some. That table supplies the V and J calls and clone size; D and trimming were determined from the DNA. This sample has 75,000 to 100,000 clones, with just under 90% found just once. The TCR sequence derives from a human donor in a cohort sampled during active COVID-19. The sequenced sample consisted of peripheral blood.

The CDR3 here is CASSPDMSSYNEQFF. CDR3 sequence (DNA): TGTGCCAGCAGCCCTGACATGAGCTCCTACAATGAGCAGTTCTTC. The rearrangement uses TRBV7-3 and TRBJ2-1; D is ambiguous. Germline CDR1 SGHTA, CDR2 FQGTGA. V was clipped by 5 bases and J by 0 bases, with 11 bases between them. The CDR3 sequence is 15 residues long.